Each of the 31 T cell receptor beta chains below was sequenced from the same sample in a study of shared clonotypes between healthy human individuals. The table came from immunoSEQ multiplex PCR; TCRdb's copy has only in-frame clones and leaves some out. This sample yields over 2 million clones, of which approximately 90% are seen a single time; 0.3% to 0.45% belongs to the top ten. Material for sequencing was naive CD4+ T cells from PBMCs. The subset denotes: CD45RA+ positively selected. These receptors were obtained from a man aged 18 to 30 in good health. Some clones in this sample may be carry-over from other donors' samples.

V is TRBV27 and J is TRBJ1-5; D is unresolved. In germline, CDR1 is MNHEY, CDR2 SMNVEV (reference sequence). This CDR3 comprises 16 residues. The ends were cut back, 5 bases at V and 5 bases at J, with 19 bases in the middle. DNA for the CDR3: TGTGCCAGCAGTCCAAACGCCGGACGGTTATATCAGCCCCAGCATTTT. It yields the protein CASSPNAGRLYQPQHF.

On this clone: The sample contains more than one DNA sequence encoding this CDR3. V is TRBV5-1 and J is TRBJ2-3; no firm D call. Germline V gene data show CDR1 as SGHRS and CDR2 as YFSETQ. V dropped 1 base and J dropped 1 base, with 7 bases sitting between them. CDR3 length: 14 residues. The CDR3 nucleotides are TGCGCCAGCAGCTTGACAGCTGGCACAGATACGCAGTATTTT. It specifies CASSLTAGTDTQYF.

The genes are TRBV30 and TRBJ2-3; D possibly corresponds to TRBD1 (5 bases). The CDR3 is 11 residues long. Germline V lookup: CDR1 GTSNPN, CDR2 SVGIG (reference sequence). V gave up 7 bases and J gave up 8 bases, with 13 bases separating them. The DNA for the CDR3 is TGTGCCTCGGCCAGGGTTGCTACGCAGTATTTT. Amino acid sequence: CASARVATQYF.

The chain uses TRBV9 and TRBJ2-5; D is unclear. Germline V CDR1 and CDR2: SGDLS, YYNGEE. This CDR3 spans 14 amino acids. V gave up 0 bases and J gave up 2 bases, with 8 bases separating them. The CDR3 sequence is CASSVDGAQETQYF. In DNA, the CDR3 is TGTGCCAGCAGCGTAGACGGCGCTCAAGAGACCCAGTACTTC.

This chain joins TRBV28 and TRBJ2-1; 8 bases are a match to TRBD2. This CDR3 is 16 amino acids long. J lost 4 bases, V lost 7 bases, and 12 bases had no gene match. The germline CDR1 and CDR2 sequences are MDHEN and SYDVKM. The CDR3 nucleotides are TGTGCCAGCAACGCTAACAGGGCTAGCGGGTACAATGAGCAGTTCTTC. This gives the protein CASNANRASGYNEQFF.

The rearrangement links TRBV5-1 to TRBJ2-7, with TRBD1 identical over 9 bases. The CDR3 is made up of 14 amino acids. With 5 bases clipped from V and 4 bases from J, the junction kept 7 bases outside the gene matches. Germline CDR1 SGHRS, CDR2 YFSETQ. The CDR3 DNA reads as TGCGCCAGCAGGAACAGGGGGCAAGGATACGAGCAGTACTTC. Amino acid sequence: CASRNRGQGYEQYF.

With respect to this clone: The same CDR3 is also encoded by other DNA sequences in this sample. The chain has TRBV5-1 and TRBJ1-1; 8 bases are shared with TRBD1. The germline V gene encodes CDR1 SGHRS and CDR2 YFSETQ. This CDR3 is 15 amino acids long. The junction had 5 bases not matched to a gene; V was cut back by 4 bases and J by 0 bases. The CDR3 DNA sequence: TGCGCCAGCAGCCCTGGACAGGGAATGAACACTGAAGCTTTCTTT. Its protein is CASSPGQGMNTEAFF.

As DNA, the CDR3 is TGCGCCAGCAGGAGGGAAACAGATACGCAGTATTTT. Translation: CASRRETDTQYF. This chain links TRBV5-1 with TRBJ2-3, with D tentatively TRBD2 (5 bases). This CDR3 has 12 residues. Germline CDR1 SGHRS, CDR2 YFSETQ. V was shortened by 5 bases and J by 3 bases, with 7 bases between the two germline ends.

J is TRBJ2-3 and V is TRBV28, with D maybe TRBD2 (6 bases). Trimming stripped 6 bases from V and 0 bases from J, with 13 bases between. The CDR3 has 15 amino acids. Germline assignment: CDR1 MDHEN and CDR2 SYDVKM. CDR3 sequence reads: CASRHGGESTDTQYF. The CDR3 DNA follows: TGTGCCAGCAGACACGGGGGAGAGAGCACAGATACGCAGTATTTT.

CDR3 sequence (DNA): TGCGCCAGCAGCCGGATCCCGGGGTCCGGGGAGCTGTTTTTT. It yields the protein CASSRIPGSGELFF. The chain has TRBV4-1 and TRBJ2-2; D might be TRBD2 (5 bases). V was trimmed by 4 bases and J by 6 bases, leaving 12 bases between them. Germline loops: CDR1 MGHRA, CDR2 YSYEKL. CDR3 length equals 14 residues.

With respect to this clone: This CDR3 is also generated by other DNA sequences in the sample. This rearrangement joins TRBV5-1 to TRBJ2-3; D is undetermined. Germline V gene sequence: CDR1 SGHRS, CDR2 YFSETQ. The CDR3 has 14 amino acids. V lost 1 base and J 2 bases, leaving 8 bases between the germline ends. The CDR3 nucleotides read TGCGCCAGCAGCTTGTTTTCCTCCACAGATACGCAGTATTTT. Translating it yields CASSLFSSTDTQYF.

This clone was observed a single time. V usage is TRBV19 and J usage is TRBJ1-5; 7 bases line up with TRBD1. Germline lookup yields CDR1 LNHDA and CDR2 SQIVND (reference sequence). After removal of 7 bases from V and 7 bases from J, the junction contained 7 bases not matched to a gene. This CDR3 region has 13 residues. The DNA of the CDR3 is TGTGCCAGTACCGACAGGGAAGGGCAGCCCCAGCATTTT. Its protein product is CASTDREGQPQHF.

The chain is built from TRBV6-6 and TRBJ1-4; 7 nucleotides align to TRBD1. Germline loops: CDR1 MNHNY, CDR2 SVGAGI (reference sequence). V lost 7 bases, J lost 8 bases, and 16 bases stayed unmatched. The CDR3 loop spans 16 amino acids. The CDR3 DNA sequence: TGTGCCAGCACCCCCGGGGGTAGGGGGCTTGGCGAAAAACTGTTTTTT. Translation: CASTPGGRGLGEKLFF.

CDR3 protein: CASSQQAQETQYF. The CDR3 DNA follows: TGTGCCAGCAGCCAGCAGGCCCAAGAGACCCAGTACTTC. The chain recombines TRBV14 with TRBJ2-5; D unclear. The CDR3 consists of 13 residues. Deletions cut 3 bases from V and 1 base from J, with 6 bases between. Germline lookup yields CDR1 SGHDN and CDR2 FVKESK.

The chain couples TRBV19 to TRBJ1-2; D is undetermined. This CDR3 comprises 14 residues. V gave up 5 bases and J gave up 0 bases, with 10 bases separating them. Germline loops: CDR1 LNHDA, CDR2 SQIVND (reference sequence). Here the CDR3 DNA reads TGTGCCAGTAGTGCCGCCTACTCTAACTATGGCTACACCTTC. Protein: CASSAAYSNYGYTF.

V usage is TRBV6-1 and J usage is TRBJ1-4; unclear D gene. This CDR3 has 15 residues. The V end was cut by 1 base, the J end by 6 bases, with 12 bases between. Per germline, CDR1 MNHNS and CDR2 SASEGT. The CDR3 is CASSEVTGIDEKLFF. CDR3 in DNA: TGTGCCAGCAGTGAAGTGACGGGAATCGATGAAAAACTGTTTTTT.

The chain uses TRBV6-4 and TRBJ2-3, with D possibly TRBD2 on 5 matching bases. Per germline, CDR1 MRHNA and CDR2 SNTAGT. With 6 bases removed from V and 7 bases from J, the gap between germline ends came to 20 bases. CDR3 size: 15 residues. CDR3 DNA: TGTGCCAGCAGCTCGCCCCCGAGGTACGGGAATACGCAGTATTTT. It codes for CASSSPPRYGNTQYF.

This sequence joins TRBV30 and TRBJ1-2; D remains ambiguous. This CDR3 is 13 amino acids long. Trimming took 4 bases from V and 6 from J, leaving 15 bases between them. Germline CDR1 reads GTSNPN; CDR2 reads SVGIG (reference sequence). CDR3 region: CAWTLRGYDGYTF. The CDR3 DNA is TGTGCCTGGACCCTCCGGGGATATGATGGCTACACCTTC.

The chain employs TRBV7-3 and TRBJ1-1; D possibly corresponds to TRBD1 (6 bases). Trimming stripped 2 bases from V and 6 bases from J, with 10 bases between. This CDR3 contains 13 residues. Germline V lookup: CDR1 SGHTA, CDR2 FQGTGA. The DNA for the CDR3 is TGTGCCAGCAGCTTAGGGGGCTTCGCTGAAGCTTTCTTT. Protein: CASSLGGFAEAFF.

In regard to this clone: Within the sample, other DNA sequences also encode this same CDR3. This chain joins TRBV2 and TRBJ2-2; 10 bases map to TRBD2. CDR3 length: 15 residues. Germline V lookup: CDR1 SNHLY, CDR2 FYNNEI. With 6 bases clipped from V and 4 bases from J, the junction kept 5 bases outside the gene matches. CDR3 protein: CASRIAGGGTGELFF. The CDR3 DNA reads TGTGCCAGCAGAATAGCGGGAGGCGGCACCGGGGAGCTGTTTTTT.

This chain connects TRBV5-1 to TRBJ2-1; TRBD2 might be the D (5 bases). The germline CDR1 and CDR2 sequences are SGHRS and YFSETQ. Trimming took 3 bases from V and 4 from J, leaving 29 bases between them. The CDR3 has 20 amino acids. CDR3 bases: TGCGCCAGCAGCTCCCGTAGAGCTAGCCCTAGAGCCCAATCATACAATGAGCAGTTCTTC. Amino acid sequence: CASSSRRASPRAQSYNEQFF. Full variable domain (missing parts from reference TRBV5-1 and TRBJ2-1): KAGVTQTPRYLIKTRGQQVTLSCSPISGHRSVSWYQQTPGQGLQFLFEYFSETQRNKGNFPGRFSGRQFSNSRSEMNVSTLELGDSALYLCASSSRRASPRAQSYNEQFFGPGTRLTVL.

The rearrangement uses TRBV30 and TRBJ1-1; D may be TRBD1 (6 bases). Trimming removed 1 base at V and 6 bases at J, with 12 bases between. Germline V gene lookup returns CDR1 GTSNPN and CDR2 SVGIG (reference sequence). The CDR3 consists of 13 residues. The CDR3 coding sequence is TGTGCCTGGAGTGCAAGGGGGGTCTCTGAAGCTTTCTTT. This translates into CAWSARGVSEAFF.

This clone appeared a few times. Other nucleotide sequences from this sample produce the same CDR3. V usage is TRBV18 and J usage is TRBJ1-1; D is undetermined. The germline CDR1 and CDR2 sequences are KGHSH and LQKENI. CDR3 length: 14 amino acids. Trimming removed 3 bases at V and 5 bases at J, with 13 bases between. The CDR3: CASSPVGLSTEAFF. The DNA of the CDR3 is TGTGCCAGCTCACCGGTAGGGTTGAGTACTGAAGCTTTCTTT.

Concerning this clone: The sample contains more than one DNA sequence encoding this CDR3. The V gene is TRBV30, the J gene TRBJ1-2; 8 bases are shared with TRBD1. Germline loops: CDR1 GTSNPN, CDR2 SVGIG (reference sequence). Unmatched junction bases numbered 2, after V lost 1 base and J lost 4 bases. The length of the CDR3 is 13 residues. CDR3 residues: CAWSEDRGYGYTF. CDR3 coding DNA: TGTGCCTGGAGTGAAGACAGGGGCTATGGCTACACCTTC.

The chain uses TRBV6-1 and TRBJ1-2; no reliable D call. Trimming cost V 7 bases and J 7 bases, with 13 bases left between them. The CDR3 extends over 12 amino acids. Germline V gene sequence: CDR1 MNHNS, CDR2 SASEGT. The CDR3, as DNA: TGTGCCAGCAAGACGGATATCAGTGGCTACACCTTC. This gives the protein CASKTDISGYTF.

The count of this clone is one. CDR3 coding DNA: TGTGCCACCAGCAGAGATTGGTGGTTGGGAGAGACCCAGTACTTC. Translated: CATSRDWWLGETQYF. The chain links TRBV15 to TRBJ2-5; D unclear. The CDR3 loop spans 15 amino acids. Looked up from germline, CDR1 is LNHNV and CDR2 is YYDKDF (reference sequence). Between the trimmed V and J ends, which lost 0 bases and 4 bases, there was a span of 12 bases.

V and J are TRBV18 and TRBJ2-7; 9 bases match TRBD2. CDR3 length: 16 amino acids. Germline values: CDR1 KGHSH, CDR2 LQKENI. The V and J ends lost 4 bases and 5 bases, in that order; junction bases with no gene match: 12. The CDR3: CASSLTRSASGDEQYF. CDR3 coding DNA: TGTGCCAGCTCACTAACCCGGTCGGCTAGCGGGGACGAGCAGTACTTC.

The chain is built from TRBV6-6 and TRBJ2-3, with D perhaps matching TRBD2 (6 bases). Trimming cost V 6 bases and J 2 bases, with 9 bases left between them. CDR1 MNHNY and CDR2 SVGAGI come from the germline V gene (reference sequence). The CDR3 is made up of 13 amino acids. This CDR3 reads CASRRRATDTQYF. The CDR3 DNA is TGTGCCAGCAGGAGGAGGGCCACAGATACGCAGTATTTT.

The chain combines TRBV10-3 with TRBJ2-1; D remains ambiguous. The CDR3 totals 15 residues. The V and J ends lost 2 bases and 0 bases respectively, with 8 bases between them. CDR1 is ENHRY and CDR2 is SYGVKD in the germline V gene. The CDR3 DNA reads TGTGCCATCAGTGAGCGGGTTAGCTCCTACAATGAGCAGTTCTTC. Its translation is CAISERVSSYNEQFF.

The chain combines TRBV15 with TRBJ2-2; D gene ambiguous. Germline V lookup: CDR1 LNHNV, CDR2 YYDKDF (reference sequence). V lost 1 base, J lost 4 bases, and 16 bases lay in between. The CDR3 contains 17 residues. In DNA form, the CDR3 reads TGTGCCACCAGCAGAGCCCCCTTCGGGTCTTCCACCGGGGAGCTGTTTTTT. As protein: CATSRAPFGSSTGELFF.

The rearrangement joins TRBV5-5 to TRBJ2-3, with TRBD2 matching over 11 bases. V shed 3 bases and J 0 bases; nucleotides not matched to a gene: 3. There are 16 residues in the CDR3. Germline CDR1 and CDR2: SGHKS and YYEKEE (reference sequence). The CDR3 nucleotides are TGTGCCAGCAGCTCCCGGACTAGCGGGAGCACAGATACGCAGTATTTT. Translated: CASSSRTSGSTDTQYF.